This T cell receptor beta chain was observed in a study of radiotherapy plus CTLA-4 blockade in lung cancer. Study-wide points: After treatment with radiotherapy plus ipilimumab, TCR clones that came from the tumor expanded in blood. Response, reportedly, was best predicted by interferon-beta along with early blood T cell clone dynamics.

The study treated chemo-refractory metastatic non-small-cell lung cancer patients with focal radiation plus ipilimumab CTLA-4 blockade. The method was immunoSEQ multiplex PCR; TCRdb's version includes in-frame clones alone and lacks a portion of them. The table lists around 49,000 clones, more than 75% of them singletons. A note on this clone: Antigen unknown.

Trimming shortened V by 5 bases and J by 0 bases, and 23 bases separated the two germline ends. Germline values: CDR1 SGHTA, CDR2 FQGNSA. This CDR3 is built from 19 residues. The clonotype comes from a human donor with non-small cell lung cancer whose response to radiotherapy plus ipilimumab could not be evaluated. The genes are TRBV7-2 and TRBJ2-4; the D gene is possibly TRBD2 (5 bases). Here the sequenced sample was peripheral blood, taken from a patient treated with radiotherapy plus ipilimumab. CDR3 amino acids: CASSPEGLAGLTAKNIQYF. Written as DNA, the CDR3 is TGTGCCAGCAGCCCGGAAGGTTTGGCGGGCTTAACAGCCAAAAACATTCAGTACTTC. The variable domain in full, with the rest retrieved from reference TRBV7-2 and TRBJ2-4, is GAGVSQSPSNKVTEKGKDVELRCDPISGHTALYWYRQSLGQGLEFLIYFQGNSAPDKSGLPSDRFSAERTGGSVSTLTIQRTQQEDSAVYLCASSPEGLAGLTAKNIQYFGAGTRLSVL.